This TCR beta chain derives from a study of T cells in Graves' hyperthyroidism and ophthalmopathy. Findings and limits, study-wide: The model predicted ophthalmopathy a median roughly six months before onset.

It was uncontrolled infection, other autoimmune disease, pregnancy or lactation that excluded patients. Orbital computed tomography and thyroid ultrasound, together with serum TRAb and thyroxine and clinical symptoms, were used for diagnoses. A word on this clonotype: Its matching antigen is unknown.

Amplification of TCR beta CDR3 regions was performed using RNA transcripts as template. First-round RT-PCR targeting the TCR CDR3 was performed with the HTBI primer set. One entry per CDR3 protein results from TCRdb running MiXCR on the multiplex PCR reads. Here the sample spans about 560,000 distinct CDR3 sequences, approximately 15% being singletons. Trimming stripped 0 bases from V and 2 bases from J, with 11 bases between. In germline, CDR1 is LNHNV, CDR2 YYDKDF (reference sequence). There are 16 residues in the CDR3. The sequence came from a young woman with Graves' hyperthyroidism. V and J are TRBV15 and TRBJ2-1; D is uncertain. The sequenced sample was blood. The CDR3 is CATSRDLLAAYNEQFF. The CDR3 DNA sequence: TGTGCCACCAGCAGAGATTTGTTGGCGGCCTACAATGAGCAGTTCTTC.